The entry below describes one TCR beta chain. Antigen: not known. The data were taken from a study of OX40 agonist ivuxolimab in advanced cancers. Turning to the study itself: Melanoma, hepatocellular carcinoma, head and neck or renal cell cancer occurred in dose-escalation patients. Study findings and constraints: Clones of CD4+ and CD8+ blood T cells grew by week 6 at doses of 0.1 to 3.0 mg/kg. Certain nonresponders additionally had low normalized T-cell clonal expansion.

CDR1 and CDR2 from the germline V gene are SNHLY and FYNNEI. The CDR3 is 14 amino acids. V gave up 2 bases and J gave up 4 bases, with 8 bases separating them. Using immunoSEQ multiplex PCR, the repertoire was profiled, and TCRdb retains in-frame clones only, with some absent. This table has 40,000 to 45,000 clones, 82% appearing once. Baseline, cycle 4 day 1, and cycle 7 day 1 were the blood sampling points. This chain links TRBV2 with TRBJ2-2; D is ambiguous. The sequence derives from an adult with an advanced solid tumor such as melanoma, head and neck, liver or kidney cancer. Source: CD4+ or CD8+ T cells sorted from blood, taken in a trial of the OX40 agonist ivuxolimab. The CDR3 protein is CASSESQLTGELFF. The CDR3 nucleotides read TGTGCCAGCAGTGAAAGTCAGCTCACCGGGGAGCTGTTTTTT.